The text below deals with one TCR beta chain. Antigen: not known. Sequencing templates came from extracted RNA that was reverse transcribed into cDNA. TCRdb's table, derived via immunoSEQ multiplex PCR, lists solely in-frame clones and lacks some. This repertoire shows approximately 140,000 clones, roughly 82% found once; its top ten account for 20% to 30%. The data stem from a study of CD8+ T cells in alopecia areata. Study as a whole: Using the percentage of affected scalp area, treated patients' severity was scored. Regarding the study as a whole: Sharing of TCRs across patients appeared less clear than in mice, possibly for HLA-related reasons.

As for treatment: oral pan-JAK inhibitor, 5-10 mg twice daily. Sampling of alopecia areata patients yielded lesional scalp punch biopsies as well as peripheral blood. V gave up 0 bases and J gave up 9 bases; unmatched junction bases: 0. The CDR3 has 14 amino acids. CDR1 is SGHKS and CDR2 is YYEKEE in the germline V gene (reference sequence). Sample: CD8+ T cells sorted from blood, taken at week 4, from a patient treated with tofacitinib. The chain carries TRBV5-5 and TRBJ1-6, with TRBD1 matching over 10 bases. This clonotype originated in a human donor with alopecia areata. The CDR3 DNA reads TGTGCCAGCAGCTTGGGACAGGGGGCTTCACCCCTCCACTTT. Translating gives CASSLGQGASPLHF.